What follows are 29 T cell receptor beta chains derived from one specimen sequenced in a study of circulating CD8 cells and anti-PD-1 response in melanoma. TCR libraries were prepared from roughly 14 ng of total RNA with the QIAseq Immune Repertoire TCR panel. TCRdb itself ran the reads through MiXCR, one entry per CDR3 protein. The sample records a few hundred distinct CDR3 sequences, 10% being singletons. Four subsets defined by PD-1 and/or TIGIT were sorted from live CD3+CD8+TCRalphabeta+ cells. Specimen: CD8+ T cells from PBMCs, collected at baseline or after one month of anti-PD-1 therapy (not recorded which). The receptor source for this set is a human donor with melanoma.

By share, this clonotype counts as hyperexpanded. V is TRBV7-2 and J is TRBJ1-1, with a weak D call TRBD1 (5 bases). The CDR3 spans 18 residues. In germline, CDR1 is SGHTA, CDR2 FQGNSA. Trimming stripped 5 bases from V and 0 bases from J, with 22 bases between. CDR3 DNA sequence: TGTGCCAGCAGCCAAAGCGGCCCAGGGCGTTTTATGAACACTGAAGCTTTCTTT. Translation gives CASSQSGPGRFMNTEAFF. Full variable domain (rest looked up from reference TRBV7-2 and TRBJ1-1): GAGVSQSPSNKVTEKGKDVELRCDPISGHTALYWYRQSLGQGLEFLIYFQGNSAPDKSGLPSDRFSAERTGGSVSTLTIQRTQQEDSAVYLCASSQSGPGRFMNTEAFFGQGTRLTVV.

As concerns this clonotype: This is likely an artifact of a read error, given a far larger clone one base away. This is likely a read error, given that the CDR3 carries no conserved phenylalanine or tryptophan at its end. The chain couples TRBV7-3 to TRBJ2-7, with D possibly TRBD1 on 5 matching bases. This CDR3 contains 13 residues. Germline CDR1 is SGHTA and CDR2 is FQGTGA. Deletions cut 6 bases from V and 0 bases from J, with 9 bases between. Here the CDR3 DNA reads TGTGCCAGCAGAACAGGCAACTCCTACGAGCAGTACCTC. This gives the protein CASRTGNSYEQYL.

Relative to its sample, this clonotype is large (0.1 to 1%). J is TRBJ2-7 and V is TRBV13; D gene ambiguous. Germline CDR1 is PRHDT and CDR2 is FYEKMQ (reference sequence). The CDR3 sequence is 11 residues long. Trimming took 5 bases from V and 7 from J, leaving 9 bases between them. The CDR3, as DNA: TGTGCCAGCAGCGCGGAGATGGAGCAGTACTTC. Its translation: CASSAEMEQYF.

This clonotype qualifies as large. V gene TRBV4-3 combines with J gene TRBJ2-5, with 8 bases that match TRBD1. With V trimmed by 0 bases and J by 3 bases, 9 bases remained unmatched. Per the germline V gene, CDR1 is LGHNA and CDR2 is YSLEER. This CDR3 is built from 17 residues. CDR3 nucleotides: TGCGCCAGCAGCCAAGATCTCGGCAGGGGGCTGGAAGAGACCCAGTACTTC. Translating it yields CASSQDLGRGLEETQYF.

The chain has TRBV9 and TRBJ2-1; unclear D gene. From germline, CDR1 is SGDLS and CDR2 YYNGEE. V was shortened by 0 bases and J by 10 bases, with 17 bases between the two germline ends. The CDR3 extends over 15 amino acids. DNA for the CDR3: TGTGCCAGCAGCGTAGGCAATGGCGTCTACACCGAGCAGTTCTTC. It is translated as CASSVGNGVYTEQFF.

This clonotype qualifies as hyperexpanded. This chain links TRBV5-6 with TRBJ1-2, with D uncertain. The germline V and J ends were trimmed by 0 bases and 4 bases, with 16 bases remaining between them. Germline V gene lookup returns CDR1 SGHDT and CDR2 YYEEEE. The CDR3 totals 16 residues. CDR3 bases: TGTGCCAGCAGCTTGGAAGTTGGCAGCGAGACCTATGGCTACACCTTC. Residues: CASSLEVGSETYGYTF.

By sample fraction, this clonotype is large. The chain is built from TRBV18 and TRBJ2-7; 12 bases agree with TRBD2. The CDR3 is 16 residues long. Germline CDR1 is KGHSH and CDR2 is LQKENI. V dropped 2 bases and J dropped 0; count of bases not matched to a gene: 2. CDR3 sequence (DNA): TGTGCCAGCTCACCATGGACTAGCGGGGACTCCTACGAGCAGTACTTC. It codes for CASSPWTSGDSYEQYF.

In its sample, this clonotype ranks as medium-sized (0.01 to 0.1%). This CDR3 is CASSYISGGEQFF. CDR3 nucleotides: TGTGCCAGCAGTTACATTAGCGGGGGAGAGCAGTTCTTC. The chain recombines TRBV6-5 with TRBJ2-1, with TRBD2 matching over 9 bases. Trimming at V came to 2 bases and at J to 10 bases, leaving 3 bases not matched to a gene. The germline CDR1 and CDR2 sequences are MNHEY and SVGAGI. This CDR3 spans 13 amino acids.

The J gene is TRBJ1-2, the V gene TRBV10-3, with 9 positions matching TRBD1. From germline, CDR1 is ENHRY and CDR2 SYGVKD. The CDR3 length is 12 residues. Trimming cost V 10 bases and J 7 bases; bases outside gene matches: 7. The CDR3 coding sequence is TGTGCCACTCCCGGGACAGGGTCTGGCTACACCTTC. It translates to CATPGTGSGYTF.

As for this clonotype: Sequence at one end of the junction differs from germline and may be a read error. The chain has TRBV14 and TRBJ2-3; TRBD2 is a possible D gene (5 bases). This CDR3 region has 15 residues. Germline V gene sequence: CDR1 SGHDN, CDR2 FVKESK. CDR3 in amino acids: CASSPTASSGDMQYF. CDR3 DNA: TGTGCCAGCAGCCCAACGGCTAGCTCAGGAGATATGCAGTATTTT.

By frequency in the sample, this clonotype is medium-sized. The chain has TRBV20-1 and TRBJ2-1, with 8 bases that match TRBD1. Unmatched junction bases numbered 2, after V lost 0 bases and J lost 4 bases. From germline, CDR1 is DFQATT and CDR2 SNEGSKA (reference sequence). The CDR3 sequence is 14 residues long. The CDR3 nucleotides read TGCAGTGCTAGAGATAGGGACAGGTACAATGAGCAGTTCTTC. It translates to CSARDRDRYNEQFF.

By frequency in the sample, this clonotype is large (0.1 to 1%). The genes are TRBV12-3 or TRBV12-4 and TRBJ1-1, with D perhaps matching TRBD1 (6 bases). Trimming pared 3 bases from V and 1 base from J, leaving 9 bases between. The CDR3 is 14 residues long. The CDR3 spells CASSFGGGNTEAFF. The CDR3 DNA sequence: TGTGCCAGCAGTTTCGGGGGCGGGAACACTGAAGCTTTCTTT.

This clonotype is medium-sized in the sample. The chain uses TRBV7-2 and TRBJ1-1; the D is unclear. V shed 5 bases and J shed 4 bases, with 14 bases lying between them. Germline V gene sequence: CDR1 SGHTA, CDR2 FQGNSA. The CDR3 length is 14 residues. CDR3 sequence: CASSTTPYSTEAFF. DNA of the CDR3: TGTGCCAGCAGCACGACACCATACTCCACTGAAGCTTTCTTT. The variable domain in full, completed from reference TRBV7-2 and TRBJ1-1, reads GAGVSQSPSNKVTEKGKDVELRCDPISGHTALYWYRQSLGQGLEFLIYFQGNSAPDKSGLPSDRFSAERTGGSVSTLTIQRTQQEDSAVYLCASSTTPYSTEAFFGQGTRLTVV.

This clonotype rates as large (0.1 to 1%). The V call is TRBV11-2, the J call TRBJ2-3, with 10 bases that match TRBD2. The CDR3 is 15 amino acids. The germline V gene encodes CDR1 SGHAT and CDR2 FQNNGV. After removal of 5 bases from V and 0 bases from J, the junction contained 2 bases not matched to a gene. CDR3 sequence (DNA): TGTGCCAGCAGCCGGACTAGCGGTAGCACAGATACGCAGTATTTT. Translation: CASSRTSGSTDTQYF.

This clonotype has only a few counts. The chain uses TRBV27 and TRBJ2-5; 9 bases line up with TRBD2. V shed 9 bases, J shed 7 bases, and the junction held 15 bases outside the gene matches. Germline CDR1 MNHEY, CDR2 SMNVEV (reference sequence). The CDR3 runs 15 residues. CDR3 in DNA: TGTGCCAGTTCACCCACAGTAGCGGGGGCAGGGACCCAGTACTTC. This translates into CASSPTVAGAGTQYF.

This clonotype rates as large (0.1 to 1%). The chain has TRBV2 and TRBJ2-5; weak D call: TRBD2 (5 bases). Per germline, CDR1 SNHLY and CDR2 FYNNEI. Trimming left V 4 bases short and J 3 bases short, with 9 bases between. The CDR3 runs 13 residues. CDR3 residues: CASSGLREETQYF. The CDR3 DNA reads as TGTGCCAGCAGTGGTTTGCGGGAAGAGACCCAGTACTTC.

This clonotype counts as large. The V call is TRBV5-6, the J call TRBJ2-3; 11 nucleotides agree with TRBD2. CDR1 is SGHDT and CDR2 is YYEEEE in the germline V gene. The CDR3 sequence is 20 residues long. J gave up 2 bases and V 2 bases, and 16 bases lay outside the gene matches. DNA for the CDR3: TGTGCCAGCAGCTTCATCAACCAGCTCCTACTAGCGGGAGACACAGATACGCAGTATTTT. Its protein is CASSFINQLLLAGDTDTQYF.

This clonotype qualifies as medium-sized. This chain links TRBV12-3 or TRBV12-4 with TRBJ1-1, with D unclear. This CDR3 is built from 12 residues. V gave up 4 bases and J gave up 4 bases, with 7 bases separating them. The CDR3 nucleotides read TGTGCCAGCAGTTCCTGGGGCACTGAAGCTTTCTTT. Amino acid sequence: CASSSWGTEAFF.

By its share, this clonotype is large. The chain combines TRBV7-6 with TRBJ2-7; D unresolved. Germline loops: CDR1 SGHVS, CDR2 FNYEAQ. Between the trimmed V and J ends, which lost 1 base and 6 bases, there was a span of 10 bases. This CDR3 is built from 13 residues. CDR3 in amino acids: CASSLVLAGEQYF. CDR3 DNA: TGTGCCAGCAGCTTAGTTTTGGCTGGCGAGCAGTACTTC.

In its sample, this clonotype is medium-sized. The chain uses TRBV20-1 and TRBJ1-2, with D possibly matching TRBD1 (6 bases). V dropped 5 bases and J dropped 4 bases, with 20 bases sitting between them. CDR1 DFQATT and CDR2 SNEGSKA come from the germline V gene (reference sequence). The CDR3 extends over 15 amino acids. CDR3 bases: TGCAGTGCTCCCCGACAGGACACAAGGGGCTATGGCTACACCTTC. Protein product: CSAPRQDTRGYGYTF.

This chain connects TRBV2 to TRBJ2-7, with D perhaps TRBD2 (7 bases). This CDR3 is 14 amino acids long. Germline assignment: CDR1 SNHLY and CDR2 FYNNEI. The CDR3 spells CATFRGAGAAEQYF. The CDR3 nucleotides read TGTGCTACCTTCCGGGGGGCAGGCGCAGCTGAGCAGTACTTC.

By share, this clonotype counts as large (0.1 to 1%). V gene TRBV4-1 combines with J gene TRBJ2-3; TRBD2 agrees at 10 bases. The CDR3 runs 17 residues. Germline CDR1 and CDR2: MGHRA and YSYEKL. V gave up 1 base and J gave up 4 bases; unmatched junction bases: 8. DNA for the CDR3: TGCGCCAGCAGCCAAGGGGCGAGCGGGGGGGCATCAGATACGCAGTATTTT. This sequence encodes CASSQGASGGASDTQYF.

Details on this clonotype: A read error may explain this, as a much larger clone is one base away. The rearrangement joins TRBV25-1 to TRBJ2-2; 7 bases are a match to TRBD1. This CDR3 region has 14 residues. Germline CDR1 reads MGHDK; CDR2 reads SYGVNS. The CDR3 loop is CASSPGQNTGEPFF. For the CDR3, the DNA is TGTGCCAGCTCTCCGGGACAGAATACCGGGGAGCCGTTTTTT.

This clonotype has more than one count but fewer than ten. A read error may be the cause here, since a much bigger clone is one base away. The chain couples TRBV7-8 to TRBJ1-1; perhaps TRBD1 as D (6 bases). The CDR3 is 12 residues long. The germline V gene has CDR1 SGHVS and CDR2 FQNEAQ. The CDR3 region is CASSFHRVAALF. The CDR3 DNA reads TGTGCCAGCAGCTTTCACAGGGTTGCGGCTCTCTTT.

Sample share makes this clonotype large. This chain links TRBV9 with TRBJ2-7; D remains unclear. Germline CDR1 is SGDLS and CDR2 is YYNGEE. The CDR3 is 14 residues long. Trimming took 4 bases from V and 3 from J, leaving 14 bases between them. The CDR3 DNA reads as TGTGCCAGCAGCCCGAATAACGGAGACTACGAGCAGTACTTC. Its protein is CASSPNNGDYEQYF.

This clonotype turned up a few times. The junction does not match germline at one end; this may be a read error. The J gene is TRBJ2-5, the V gene TRBV19; D may correspond to TRBD1 or TRBD2 (5 bases each). CDR1 LNHDA and CDR2 SQIVND come from the germline V gene (reference sequence). The CDR3 totals 14 residues. DNA of the CDR3: TGTGCCAGTGGTATACGGGGCGCTGGGAGGACCCAGTACTTC. Amino acid sequence: CASGIRGAGRTQYF.

Details on this clonotype: A much bigger clone sits one base away, suggesting this may be a read error. The final CDR3 position lacks the conserved phenylalanine or tryptophan, pointing to a likely read error. The chain couples TRBV9 to TRBJ2-3; the D is unclear. The ends were cut back, 1 base at V and 3 bases at J, with 6 bases in the middle. CDR1 SGDLS and CDR2 YYNGEE come from the germline V gene. CDR3 length: 13 residues. The CDR3 spells CASSVSGTDTQYS. CDR3 sequence (DNA): TGTGCCAGCAGCGTATCGGGTACAGATACGCAGTATTCT.

This clonotype is labeled as large (0.1 to 1%). This chain joins TRBV11-2 and TRBJ2-7; D is perhaps TRBD2 (6 bases). Trimming cost V 5 bases and J 9 bases, with 20 bases left between them. The CDR3 sequence is 14 residues long. Germline loops: CDR1 SGHAT, CDR2 FQNNGV. Here the CDR3 reads CASSAGTRIRGQYF. The CDR3 DNA sequence: TGTGCCAGCAGCGCCGGGACTCGTATCCGGGGGCAGTACTTC.

This clonotype was detected only a few times. V usage is TRBV6-6 and J usage is TRBJ2-7; TRBD1 aligns across 9 bases. Germline V gene sequence: CDR1 MNHNY, CDR2 SVGAGI (reference sequence). V dropped 5 bases and J dropped 4; count of bases not matched to a gene: 6. This CDR3 has 14 residues. CDR3 sequence (DNA): TGTGCCAGCAGTGCGGACAGGGGATGGTACGAGCAGTACTTC. Its protein product is CASSADRGWYEQYF.